The 2 T cell receptor beta chains below come from one sample, sequenced in a study of blood T cell repertoires in COVID-19. TCRdb keeps only in-frame clones here, not all; method: immunoSEQ multiplex PCR. The sample records about 190,000 clones, about 88% being singletons. The sample consisted of peripheral blood. Receptor source: a woman aged 40 to 49 who had recovered from COVID-19.

This clone was picked up a small number of times. The chain has TRBV6-4 and TRBJ1-4; 7 positions match TRBD1. V shed 9 bases, J shed 9 bases, and the junction held 16 bases outside the gene matches. The CDR3 has 15 amino acids. Germline CDR1 and CDR2: MRHNA and SNTAGT. CDR3 sequence reads: CARTLVEGASKKLFF. DNA of the CDR3: TGTGCCAGAACACTTGTGGAGGGGGCGAGTAAAAAACTGTTTTTT.

The genes are TRBV19 and TRBJ2-7; D possibly corresponds to TRBD1 (6 bases). CDR1 and CDR2 (germline): LNHDA, SQIVND (reference sequence). The CDR3 covers 14 residues. Between the trimmed V and J ends, which lost 10 bases and 0 bases, there was a span of 16 bases. The CDR3 DNA reads as TGTGCCACCAGGCGAGACAGGAGCTCCTACGAGCAGTACTTC. Translating gives CATRRDRSSYEQYF.